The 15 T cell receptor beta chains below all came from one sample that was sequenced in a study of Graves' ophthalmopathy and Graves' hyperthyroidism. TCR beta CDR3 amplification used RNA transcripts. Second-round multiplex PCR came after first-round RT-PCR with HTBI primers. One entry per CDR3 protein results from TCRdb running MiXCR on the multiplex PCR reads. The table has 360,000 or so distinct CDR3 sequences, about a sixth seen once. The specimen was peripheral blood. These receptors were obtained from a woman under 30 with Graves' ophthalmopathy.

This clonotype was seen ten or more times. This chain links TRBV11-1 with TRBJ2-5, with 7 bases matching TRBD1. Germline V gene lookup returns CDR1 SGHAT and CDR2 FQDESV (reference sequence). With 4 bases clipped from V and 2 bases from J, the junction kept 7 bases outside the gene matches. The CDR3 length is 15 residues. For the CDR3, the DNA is TGTGCCAGCAGCTCCGGAGACAGGGATCAAGAGACCCAGTACTTC. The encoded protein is CASSSGDRDQETQYF.

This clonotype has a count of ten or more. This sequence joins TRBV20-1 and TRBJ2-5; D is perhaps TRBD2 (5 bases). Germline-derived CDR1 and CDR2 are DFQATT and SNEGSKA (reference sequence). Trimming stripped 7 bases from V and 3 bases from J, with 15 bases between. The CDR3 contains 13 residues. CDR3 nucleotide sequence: TGCAGTGGGGGAGAGGACGGCAAAGAGACCCAGTACTTC. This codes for CSGGEDGKETQYF.

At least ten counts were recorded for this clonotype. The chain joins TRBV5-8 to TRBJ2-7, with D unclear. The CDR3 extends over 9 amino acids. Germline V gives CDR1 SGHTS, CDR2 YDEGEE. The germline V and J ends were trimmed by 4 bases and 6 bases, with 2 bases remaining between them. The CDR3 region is CASSREQYF. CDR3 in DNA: TGTGCCAGCAGCCGCGAGCAGTACTTC.

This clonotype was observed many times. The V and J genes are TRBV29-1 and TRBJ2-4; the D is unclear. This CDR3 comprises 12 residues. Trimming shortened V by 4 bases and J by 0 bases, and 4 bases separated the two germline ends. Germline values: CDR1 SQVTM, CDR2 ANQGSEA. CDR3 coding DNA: TGCAGCGTTGGACTAGCCAAAAACATTCAGTACTTC. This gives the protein CSVGLAKNIQYF.

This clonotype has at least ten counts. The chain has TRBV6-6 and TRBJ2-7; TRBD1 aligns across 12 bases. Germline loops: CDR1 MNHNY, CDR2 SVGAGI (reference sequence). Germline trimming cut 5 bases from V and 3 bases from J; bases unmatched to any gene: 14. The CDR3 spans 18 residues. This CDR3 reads CASSPVRDRGREVYEQYF. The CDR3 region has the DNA TGTGCCAGCAGTCCCGTTCGGGACAGGGGGCGCGAAGTCTACGAGCAGTACTTC.

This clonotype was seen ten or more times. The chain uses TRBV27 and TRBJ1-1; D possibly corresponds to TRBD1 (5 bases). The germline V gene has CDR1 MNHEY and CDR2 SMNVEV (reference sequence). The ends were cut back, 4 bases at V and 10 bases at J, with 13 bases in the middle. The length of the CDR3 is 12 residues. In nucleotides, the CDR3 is TGTGCCAGCAGTTCTGGGACGGCCGGAGCTTTCTTT. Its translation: CASSSGTAGAFF.

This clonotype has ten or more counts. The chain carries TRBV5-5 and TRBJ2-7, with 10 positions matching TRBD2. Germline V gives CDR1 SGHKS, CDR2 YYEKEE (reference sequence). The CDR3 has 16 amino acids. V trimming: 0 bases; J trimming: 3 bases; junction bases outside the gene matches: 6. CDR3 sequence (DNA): TGTGCCAGCAGCTTGGCCGGTACTAGCGGGAACTACGAGCAGTACTTC. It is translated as CASSLAGTSGNYEQYF.

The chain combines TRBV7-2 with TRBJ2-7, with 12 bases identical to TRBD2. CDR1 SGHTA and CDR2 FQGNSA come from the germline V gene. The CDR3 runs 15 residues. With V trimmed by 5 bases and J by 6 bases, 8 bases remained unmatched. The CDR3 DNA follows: TGTGCCAGCAGCCTACGGACTAGCGGGACCCCCGAGCAGTACTTC. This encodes CASSLRTSGTPEQYF.

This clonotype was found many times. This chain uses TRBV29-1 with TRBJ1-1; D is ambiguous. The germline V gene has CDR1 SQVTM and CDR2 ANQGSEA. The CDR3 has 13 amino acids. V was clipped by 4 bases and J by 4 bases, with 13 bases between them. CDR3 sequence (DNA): TGCAGCGTTGGGGGTGGATACTTCACTGAAGCTTTCTTT. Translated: CSVGGGYFTEAFF.

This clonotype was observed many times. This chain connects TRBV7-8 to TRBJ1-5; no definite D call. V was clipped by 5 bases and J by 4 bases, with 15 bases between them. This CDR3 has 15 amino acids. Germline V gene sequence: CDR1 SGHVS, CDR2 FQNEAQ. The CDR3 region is CASSQERWGNQPQHF. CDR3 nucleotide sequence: TGTGCCAGCAGCCAGGAAAGGTGGGGTAATCAGCCCCAGCATTTT. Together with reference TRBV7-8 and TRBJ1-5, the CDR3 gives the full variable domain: GAGVSQSPRYKVAKRGQDVALRCDPISGHVSLFWYQQALGQGPEFLTYFQNEAQLDKSGLPSDRFFAERPEGSVSTLKIQRTQQEDSAVYLCASSQERWGNQPQHFGDGTRLSIL.

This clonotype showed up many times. The CDR3 protein is CASSLGRTSYNSPLHF. CDR3 bases: TGTGCCAGTAGCCTGGGGCGGACCTCCTATAATTCACCCCTCCACTTT. This chain uses TRBV19 with TRBJ1-6; D is possibly TRBD1 (5 bases). This CDR3 contains 16 residues. Trimming stripped 6 bases from V and 0 bases from J, with 12 bases between. CDR1 is LNHDA, CDR2 SQIVND, per germline (reference sequence).

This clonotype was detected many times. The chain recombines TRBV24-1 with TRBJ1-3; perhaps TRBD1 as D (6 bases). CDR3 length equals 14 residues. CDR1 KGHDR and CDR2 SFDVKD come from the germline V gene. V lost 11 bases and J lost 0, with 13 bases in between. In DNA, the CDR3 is TGTGCCATCGTAGGGGGAGACTCTGGAAACACCATATATTTT. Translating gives CAIVGGDSGNTIYF.

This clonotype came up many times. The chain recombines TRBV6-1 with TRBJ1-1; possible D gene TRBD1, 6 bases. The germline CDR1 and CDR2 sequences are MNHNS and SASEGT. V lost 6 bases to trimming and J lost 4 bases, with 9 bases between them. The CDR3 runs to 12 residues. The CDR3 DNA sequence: TGTGCCAGCAGATCAGGGGTCACTGAAGCTTTCTTT. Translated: CASRSGVTEAFF.

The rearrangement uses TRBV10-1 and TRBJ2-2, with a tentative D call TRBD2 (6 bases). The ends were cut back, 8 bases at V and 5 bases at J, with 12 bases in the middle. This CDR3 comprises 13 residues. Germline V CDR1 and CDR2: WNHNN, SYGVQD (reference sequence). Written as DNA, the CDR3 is TGCGCCAGCCGTCCGGGAGATACCGGGGAGCTGTTTTTT. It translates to CASRPGDTGELFF.

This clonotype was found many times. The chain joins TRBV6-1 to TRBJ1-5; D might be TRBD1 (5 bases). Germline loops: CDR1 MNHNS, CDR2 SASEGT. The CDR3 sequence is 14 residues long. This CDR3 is CAASEGFSNQPQHF. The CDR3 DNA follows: TGTGCTGCTTCAGAGGGGTTTTCCAATCAGCCCCAGCATTTT.